This TCR beta chain is from a study of blood T cell repertoires in COVID-19. Study details: PBMCs, B-cell-depleted T cells, or T cells were the source of the cDNA or gDNA that made up the material.

Under the authors' procedure: Reference gene primers were amplified, and this amplification served to estimate nucleated cell counts. Measured with immunoSEQ multiplex PCR; TCRdb has only the in-frame clones, and not every one. V and J calls and clone size are given by that table; D and trimming were obtained from the DNA. The table has more than 85,000 clones, approximately 92% seen once. V was trimmed by 4 bases and J by 3 bases, leaving 13 bases between them. Looked up from germline, CDR1 is SGHAT and CDR2 is FQNNGV. This CDR3 region has 15 residues. The source material was peripheral blood. The origin of this receptor is a woman aged 50 to 65 with COVID-19, enrolled during active disease. V gene TRBV11-2 combines with J gene TRBJ1-5; tentative D call: TRBD1 (6 bases). The CDR3 nucleotides read TGTGCCAGCAGCTCGGGGGGGGCCCCCAATCAGCCCCAGCATTTT. Translated, it gives CASSSGGAPNQPQHF.